This T cell receptor (beta chain) was identified during a study of T cell changes during pregnancy in multiple sclerosis. The assay was immunoSEQ multiplex PCR, and TCRdb's table has in-frame clones only and misses some. The table records around 30,000 clones, about 92% of them present only once. This clone appeared once. Per germline, CDR1 SGHAT and CDR2 FQNNGV. V trimming: 3 bases; J trimming: 2 bases; junction bases outside the gene matches: 9. The CDR3 is made up of 18 amino acids. This chain uses TRBV11-2 with TRBJ2-7; TRBD2 matches 14 bases. The source is a female donor with multiple sclerosis, enrolled in a pregnancy study. The sample here was CD4+ T cells from peripheral blood mononuclear cells, taken after pregnancy. CDR3: CASSLFETSGGETYEQYF. The DNA for the CDR3 is TGTGCCAGCAGCTTGTTTGAGACTAGCGGGGGGGAGACCTACGAGCAGTACTTC.